The TCR beta chain described here comes from a study of OX40 agonist ivuxolimab in advanced cancers. This CDR3 contains 14 residues. Trimming pared 2 bases from V and 4 bases from J, leaving 9 bases between. CDR1 MDHEN and CDR2 SYDVKM come from the germline V gene. The repertoire was sequenced with immunoSEQ multiplex PCR; TCRdb's copy has only in-frame clones and lacks some. The data show around 99,000 clones, around 93% seen once. The TCR comes from an adult with an advanced solid tumor such as melanoma, head and neck, liver or kidney cancer. The starting material was CD4+ or CD8+ T cells sorted from blood, obtained in a trial of the OX40 agonist ivuxolimab. The V and J genes are TRBV28 and TRBJ1-3; a weak D match, TRBD1 (5 bases). The CDR3 here is CASSLKGQGNTIYF. CDR3 bases: TGTGCCAGCAGTTTAAAGGGGCAGGGAAACACCATATATTTT.